Presented here are 25 T cell receptor beta chains from one specimen sequenced in a study of sequential checkpoint blockade in melanoma. Repertoires were generated with immunoSEQ multiplex PCR, while TCRdb's copy carries only in-frame clones and drops some. Of just over 15,000 clones listed, 70% to 85% are singletons. The treatment is: randomized to nivolumab then ipilimumab (arm A) or the reverse (arm B). This material consisted of CD8+ T cells sorted from blood (inferred from file names), taken from a patient given nivolumab and ipilimumab in sequence. The receptors originated from a human donor with melanoma.

This clone was seen a few times. The chain employs TRBV19 and TRBJ2-2; D unresolved. The V end lost 0 bases, the J end lost 7 bases, and 6 bases lay between the germline ends. In germline, CDR1 is LNHDA, CDR2 SQIVND (reference sequence). This CDR3 is 13 amino acids long. The chain's CDR3 is CASSIDQNGELFF. The CDR3, as DNA: TGTGCCAGTAGTATAGACCAAAACGGGGAGCTGTTTTTT.

This chain links TRBV9 with TRBJ2-1; 12 bases are a match to TRBD2. The CDR3 contains 16 residues. V lost 3 bases to trimming and J lost 8 bases; unmatched junction nucleotides: 9. The germline V gene has CDR1 SGDLS and CDR2 YYNGEE. DNA for the CDR3: TGTGCCAGCAGCGCCGGGGGGCTAGCGGGAGGGTATGAGCAGTTCTTC. It encodes CASSAGGLAGGYEQFF.

This chain links TRBV4-1 with TRBJ2-7, with D perhaps matching TRBD1 (5 bases). Germline V CDR1 and CDR2: MGHRA, YSYEKL. This CDR3 is 15 amino acids long. Trimming pared 1 base from V and 1 base from J, leaving 11 bases between. The CDR3 DNA follows: TGCGCCAGCAGCCAAGCGTCTAGGGGTTCCTACGAGCAGTACTTC. Its translation is CASSQASRGSYEQYF.

V is TRBV5-6 and J is TRBJ2-7, with 7 positions matching TRBD2. The ends lost 4 bases at V and 0 bases at J; junction bases unmatched: 7. CDR3 size: 15 residues. Germline CDR1 reads SGHDT; CDR2 reads YYEEEE. CDR3 DNA sequence: TGTGCCAGCAGCCCCCGGGGGGAGGGCTCCTACGAGCAGTACTTC. It specifies CASSPRGEGSYEQYF.

The chain combines TRBV6-5 with TRBJ2-5, with TRBD1 matching over 7 bases. With V trimmed by 5 bases and J by 5 bases, 11 bases remained unmatched. The CDR3 totals 15 residues. Looked up from germline, CDR1 is MNHEY and CDR2 is SVGAGI. Here the CDR3 DNA reads TGTGCCAGCAGTAAAGGACAGGTCGGGATCGAGACCCAGTACTTC. The encoded protein is CASSKGQVGIETQYF.

The chain combines TRBV7-9 with TRBJ2-1; 14 bases match TRBD2. Trimming removed 1 base from V and 3 bases from J; junction bases left unmatched: 5. The germline CDR1 and CDR2 sequences are SEHNR and FQNEAQ (reference sequence). The CDR3 is made up of 18 amino acids. The CDR3 DNA reads TGTGCCAGCAGCTTAGTTTTTGGGACTAGCGGGAGCTACAATGAGCAGTTCTTC. This encodes CASSLVFGTSGSYNEQFF.

The V call is TRBV27, the J call TRBJ1-2; no clear D. The CDR3 totals 14 residues. With 2 bases removed from V and 1 base from J, the gap between germline ends came to 8 bases. Germline CDR1 MNHEY, CDR2 SMNVEV (reference sequence). This chain's CDR3 is CASSLMGNNYGYTF. CDR3 nucleotide sequence: TGTGCCAGCAGTTTAATGGGCAATAACTATGGCTACACCTTC.

The chain links TRBV4-1 to TRBJ2-7, with D perhaps matching TRBD2 (5 bases). This CDR3 contains 14 residues. The V end was cut by 0 bases, the J end by 3 bases, with 9 bases between. CDR1 and CDR2 from the germline V gene are MGHRA and YSYEKL. This CDR3 reads CASSQDPGVYEQYF. Written as DNA, the CDR3 is TGCGCCAGCAGCCAAGATCCCGGGGTCTACGAGCAGTACTTC.

By proportion, this clone is large (0.1 to 1%). The rearrangement joins TRBV10-3 to TRBJ2-7; weak D call: TRBD1 (6 bases). The CDR3 covers 16 residues. Germline CDR1 ENHRY, CDR2 SYGVKD. Deletions cut 7 bases from V and 3 bases from J, with 22 bases between. CDR3 DNA sequence: TGTGCCATCAATCGTTCCGGGACAAAATCCATCTACGAGCAGTACTTC. Amino acids: CAINRSGTKSIYEQYF.

The table lists this clone with a count of one. This sequence joins TRBV28 and TRBJ2-3, with TRBD1 matching 9 bases. After removal of 10 bases from V and 4 bases from J, the junction contained 6 bases not matched to a gene. CDR1 and CDR2 (germline): MDHEN, SYDVKM. This CDR3 is built from 13 residues. CDR3 region: CATTGGFADTQYF. The CDR3 coding sequence is TGTGCCACAACAGGGGGCTTCGCAGATACGCAGTATTTT.

The rearrangement uses TRBV27 and TRBJ2-1; D possibly corresponds to TRBD2 (5 bases). Trimming removed 11 bases from V and 3 bases from J, with 8 bases in between. CDR1 is MNHEY, CDR2 SMNVEV, per germline (reference sequence). This CDR3 has 11 amino acids. CDR3 in amino acids: CAASGYNEQFF. The DNA of the CDR3 is TGTGCCGCAAGCGGCTACAATGAGCAGTTCTTC.

The V and J genes are TRBV27 and TRBJ1-1, with 9 bases matching TRBD1. CDR3 length: 16 residues. Germline V gene sequence: CDR1 MNHEY, CDR2 SMNVEV (reference sequence). V shed 3 bases and J 0 bases; nucleotides not matched to a gene: 5. Here the CDR3 DNA reads TGTGCCAGCAGTTTGTCACAGGGGGCTCTGAACACTGAAGCTTTCTTT. The encoded protein is CASSLSQGALNTEAFF.

This clone was counted only a few times. The V call is TRBV6-1, the J call TRBJ1-2, with D possibly TRBD1 on 6 matching bases. This CDR3 spans 14 amino acids. Germline values: CDR1 MNHNS, CDR2 SASEGT. Trimming took off 5 bases at V and 4 bases at J, with 14 bases between the two ends. CDR3 bases: TGTGCCAGCAGTTTACAGGGTGGGCGCTATGGCTACACCTTC. Translation: CASSLQGGRYGYTF.

The chain is built from TRBV7-6 and TRBJ2-1, with 8 bases lining up with TRBD1. There are 14 residues in the CDR3. CDR1 SGHVS and CDR2 FNYEAQ come from the germline V gene. J gave up 6 bases and V 4 bases, and 5 bases lay outside the gene matches. The CDR3 DNA follows: TGTGCCAGCAGCTACGGGACAGGTCCCAATGAGCAGTTCTTC. It codes for CASSYGTGPNEQFF.

The chain is built from TRBV6-1 and TRBJ2-1, with D unresolved. Per germline, CDR1 MNHNS and CDR2 SASEGT. V was pared by 6 bases and J by 10 bases, with 13 bases between. The CDR3 sequence is 12 residues long. The CDR3 nucleotides read TGTGCCAGCAGAATAAACACCCCGGAGCAGTTCTTC. This translates into CASRINTPEQFF.

A few counts support this clone. The CDR3 sequence: CASSQEGGDYGYTF. The CDR3 DNA reads TGTGCCAGCAGCCAAGAGGGCGGGGACTATGGCTACACCTTC. The chain has TRBV4-2 and TRBJ1-2, with D unclear. The ends were cut back, 0 bases at V and 3 bases at J, with 8 bases in the middle. CDR1 and CDR2 from the germline V gene are LGHNA and YNFKEQ. This CDR3 comprises 14 residues.

This clone was picked up one time. The chain carries TRBV2 and TRBJ2-3; maybe TRBD1 (6 bases). Germline values: CDR1 SNHLY, CDR2 FYNNEI. Deletions cut 3 bases from V and 5 bases from J, with 18 bases between. The CDR3 sequence is 16 residues long. The CDR3: CASSDQTGPWGDTQYF. CDR3 nucleotides: TGTGCCAGCAGTGACCAGACAGGACCCTGGGGAGATACGCAGTATTTT.

The V gene is TRBV30, the J gene TRBJ2-6; D unclear. The V gene lost 2 bases and the J gene lost 0 bases, with 5 bases spanning the gap. Germline CDR1 and CDR2: GTSNPN and SVGIG (reference sequence). This CDR3 comprises 14 residues. Here the CDR3 DNA reads TGTGCCTGGAGTCCTCTCTCTGGGGCCAACGTCCTGACTTTC. This gives the protein CAWSPLSGANVLTF.

Only one count was recorded for this clone. This sequence joins TRBV28 and TRBJ2-7, with TRBD2 matching 8 bases. The germline V gene has CDR1 MDHEN and CDR2 SYDVKM. V trimming: 3 bases; J trimming: 0 bases; junction bases outside the gene matches: 13. The CDR3 consists of 18 residues. The chain's CDR3 is CASSLRLVWREASYEQYF. The CDR3, as DNA: TGTGCCAGCAGTTTGAGGCTGGTCTGGCGGGAGGCCTCCTACGAGCAGTACTTC.

This clone was observed at least ten times. The V gene is TRBV7-9, the J gene TRBJ1-1, with D unclear. V was clipped by 5 bases and J by 1 base, with 8 bases between them. The germline gives CDR1 SEHNR, CDR2 FQNEAQ (reference sequence). This CDR3 spans 13 amino acids. Here the CDR3 DNA reads TGTGCCAGCAGCCCTTACACGAACACTGAAGCTTTCTTT. Translation: CASSPYTNTEAFF.

The chain joins TRBV7-9 to TRBJ2-7; 7 bases map to TRBD1. The CDR3 extends over 13 amino acids. Unmatched junction bases numbered 7, after V lost 5 bases and J lost 6 bases. CDR1 and CDR2 (germline): SEHNR, FQNEAQ (reference sequence). CDR3 region: CASSPTGFGEQYF. In DNA form, the CDR3 reads TGTGCCAGCAGCCCGACAGGGTTCGGCGAGCAGTACTTC.

The chain uses TRBV27 and TRBJ2-1, with TRBD1 matching over 7 bases. This CDR3 region has 14 residues. The junction had 11 bases not matched to a gene; V was cut back by 6 bases and J by 9 bases. CDR1 is MNHEY and CDR2 is SMNVEV in the germline V gene (reference sequence). CDR3 in amino acids: CASRRTGVGGEQFF. The CDR3 DNA reads TGTGCCAGCAGAAGGACAGGAGTCGGAGGTGAGCAGTTCTTC.

This clone was seen just once. The chain is built from TRBV29-1 and TRBJ2-7; 8 bases align to TRBD1. The CDR3 loop spans 16 amino acids. V was pared by 5 bases and J by 2 bases, with 14 bases of the junction left unmatched. Germline-derived CDR1 and CDR2 are SQVTM and ANQGSEA. This CDR3 is CSVLSTGQGSAYEQYF. CDR3 nucleotides: TGCAGCGTTTTGTCGACCGGACAGGGTTCGGCCTACGAGCAGTACTTC.

The chain uses TRBV4-2 and TRBJ1-1, with 11 bases matching TRBD1. This CDR3 spans 15 amino acids. V lost 4 bases and J lost 4; bases outside the gene matches: 5. Germline values: CDR1 LGHNA, CDR2 YNFKEQ. The CDR3 spells CASSPDRGLFTEAFF. The CDR3 bases are TGTGCCAGCAGCCCGGACAGGGGGCTTTTCACTGAAGCTTTCTTT.

The gene calls are TRBV5-1 and TRBJ1-2, with TRBD1 matching over 10 bases. CDR1 and CDR2 from the germline V gene are SGHRS and YFSETQ. The V segment lost 4 bases and the J segment 7 bases; nucleotides outside the gene matches: 10. The CDR3 sequence is 15 residues long. The CDR3 DNA follows: TGCGCCAGCAGCCCATTCGGGACAGGGGAAAGTGGCTACACCTTC. Residues: CASSPFGTGESGYTF.